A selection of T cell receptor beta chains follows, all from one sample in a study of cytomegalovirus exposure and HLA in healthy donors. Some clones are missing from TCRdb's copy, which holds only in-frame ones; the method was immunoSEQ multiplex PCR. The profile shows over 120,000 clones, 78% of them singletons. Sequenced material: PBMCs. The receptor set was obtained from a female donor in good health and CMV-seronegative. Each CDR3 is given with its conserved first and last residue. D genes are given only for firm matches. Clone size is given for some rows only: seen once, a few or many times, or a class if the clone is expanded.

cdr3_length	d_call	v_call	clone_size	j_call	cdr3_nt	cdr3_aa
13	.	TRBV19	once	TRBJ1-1	TGTGCCAGTAGCATTATACTTCACACTGAAGCTTTCTTT	CASSIILHTEAFF
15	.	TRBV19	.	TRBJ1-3	TGTGCCAGTAGTGCTTCAGGGCGCTCTGGAAACACCATATATTTT	CASSASGRSGNTIYF
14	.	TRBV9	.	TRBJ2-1	TGTGCCAGCAGCGAACGGGGGAGTTCTATTGAGCAGTTCTTC	CASSERGSSIEQFF
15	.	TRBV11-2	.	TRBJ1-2	TGTGCCAGCAGCTCGCCGCGGGAGGGGAGTAATGGCTACACCTTC	CASSSPREGSNGYTF
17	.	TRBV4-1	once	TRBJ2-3	TGCGCCAGCAGCCAAGATCTCGCTAGCTCCATTTCAGATACGCAGTATTTT	CASSQDLASSISDTQYF
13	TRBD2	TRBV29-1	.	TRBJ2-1	TGCAGCGTTGGCAGACTAGCGGGAGATGAGCAGTTCTTC	CSVGRLAGDEQFF
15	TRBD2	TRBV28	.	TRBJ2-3	TGTGCCAGCAGTTTACCCAGCGGGACTACCACGGGGCAGTATTTT	CASSLPSGTTTGQYF
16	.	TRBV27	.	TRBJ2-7	TGTGCCAGCAGTTTTAGTTGGGGGGACGGGGCCTACGAGCAGTACTTC	CASSFSWGDGAYEQYF
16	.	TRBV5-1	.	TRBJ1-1	TGCGCCAGCAGCCTAGGTCTTAATCAGATGTACTTTGAAGCTTTCTTT	CASSLGLNQMYFEAFF
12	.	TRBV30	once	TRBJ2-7	TGTGCCTGGAGTTGGAGGGGTAACGAGCAGTACTTC	CAWSWRGNEQYF
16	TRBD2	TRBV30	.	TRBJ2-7	TGTGCCTGGAGTGTCGGGGGACTTGCGGGAGAAAACGAGCAGTACTTC	CAWSVGGLAGENEQYF
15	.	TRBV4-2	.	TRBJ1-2	TGTGCCAGCAGCCAAGATCAGGCCAGAAACTATGGCTACACCTTC	CASSQDQARNYGYTF
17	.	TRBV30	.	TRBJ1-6	TGTGCCTGGAGGACAGGCCTCATATACCGTTATAATTCACCCCTCCACTTC	CAWRTGLIYRYNSPLHF
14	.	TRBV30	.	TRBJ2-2	TGTGCCTGCAAAGGGGGGGGCCCGGCCGGGGAGCTGTTTTTT	CACKGGGPAGELFF
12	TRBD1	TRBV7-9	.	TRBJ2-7	TGTGCCAGCAGCGGGGACAGTAATGAGCAGTACTTC	CASSGDSNEQYF
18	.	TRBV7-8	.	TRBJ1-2	TGTGCCAGCAGCTTAGAGGCCCCCGGGGGGGTAATAGGGTATGGCTACACCTTC	CASSLEAPGGVIGYGYTF
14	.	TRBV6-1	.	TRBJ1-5	TGTGCCAGCAGTTATAGTCATAGCAATCAGCCCCAGCATTTT	CASSYSHSNQPQHF
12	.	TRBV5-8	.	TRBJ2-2	TGTGCCAGCAGCTCCTGGAGTTGGGAGCTGTTTTTT	CASSSWSWELFF
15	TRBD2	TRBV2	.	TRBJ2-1	TGTGCCAGCAGCTCCGGGACTAGCCTTGTCAATGAGCAGTTCTTC	CASSSGTSLVNEQFF
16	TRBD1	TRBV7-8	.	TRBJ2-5	TGTGCCAGCAGCTTAGGGCCAGGGGGCCTTCAAGAGACCCAGTACTTC	CASSLGPGGLQETQYF
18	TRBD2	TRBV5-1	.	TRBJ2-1	TGCGCCAGCAGCTTCGGTAGCGGGGGGTTAGGAGGGTACAATGAGCAGTTCTTC	CASSFGSGGLGGYNEQFF
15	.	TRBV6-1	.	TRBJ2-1	TGTGCCAGCAGTGAAGCTAGCGTATCCTACAATGAGCAGTTCTTC	CASSEASVSYNEQFF
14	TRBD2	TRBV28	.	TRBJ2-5	TGTGCCAGCAGTTTAGCGGGAGCGGGAGAGACCCAGTACTTC	CASSLAGAGETQYF
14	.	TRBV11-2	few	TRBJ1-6	TGTGCCAGCAGCTTCCAGGAATATAATTCACCCCTCCACTTT	CASSFQEYNSPLHF
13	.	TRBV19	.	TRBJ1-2	TGTGCCAGTACCCGGACAGCTAACTATGGCTACACCTTC	CASTRTANYGYTF
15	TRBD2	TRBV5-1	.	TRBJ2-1	TGCGCCAGCAGCTTGGTTAGCGGGGGCTACAATGAGCAGTTCTTC	CASSLVSGGYNEQFF
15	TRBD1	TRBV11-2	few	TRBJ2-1	TGTGCCAGCAGCTTAGGAGGGGGCAACTACAATGAGCAGTTCTTC	CASSLGGGNYNEQFF